The 28 T cell receptor beta chains below all came from one sample that was sequenced in a study of metastatic and nonmetastatic thyroid tumors. TCRdb redid the clone calls on the PCR reads using MiXCR. The sample includes about 40,000 clones, about an eighth of them seen just once. There were no patients who had received any treatment before thyroid surgery. Sequenced input: blood. The receptors stem from a female donor with papillary thyroid cancer or a benign thyroid nodule (not recorded which). Some clones in this sample may be carry-over from other donors' samples.

This clone is medium-sized in the sample. The J gene is TRBJ2-7, the V gene TRBV5-5; a weak D match, TRBD2 (6 bases). The CDR3 consists of 11 residues. Trimming took 6 bases from V and 5 from J, leaving 9 bases between them. Looked up from germline, CDR1 is SGHKS and CDR2 is YYEKEE (reference sequence). The CDR3 spells CASTEGNEQYF. CDR3 nucleotide sequence: TGTGCCAGCACGGAGGGCAACGAGCAGTACTTC.

This clone was seen at least ten times. The gene calls are TRBV11-3 and TRBJ1-5; D is undetermined. The CDR3 sequence is 13 residues long. V lost 0 bases, J lost 9 bases, and 9 bases lay in between. CDR1 SGHNT and CDR2 YENEEA come from the germline V gene. CDR3 residues: CASSLEWGMPQHF. The DNA of the CDR3 is TGTGCCAGCAGCTTAGAATGGGGTATGCCCCAGCATTTT.

This clone was seen at least ten times. This rearrangement joins TRBV7-9 to TRBJ2-6, with D uncertain. Per the germline V gene, CDR1 is SEHNR and CDR2 is FQNEAQ (reference sequence). The CDR3 consists of 14 residues. Trimming took 7 bases from V and 0 from J, leaving 7 bases between them. CDR3 region: CASTRFSGANVLTF. The CDR3 DNA follows: TGTGCCAGCACGCGTTTCTCTGGGGCCAACGTCCTGACTTTC.

There are many counts of this clone. The V gene is TRBV6-8, the J gene TRBJ2-3, with TRBD2 matching 8 bases. Germline-derived CDR1 and CDR2 are MNHGY and SAAAGT. CDR3 length: 18 residues. Unmatched junction bases numbered 12, after V lost 0 bases and J lost 4 bases. The CDR3 DNA is TGTGCCAGCAGTTACTCTCGTAACCAGCGGGAGAGACCAGATACGCAGTATTTT. Its protein product is CASSYSRNQRERPDTQYF.

This clone occurred many times. J is TRBJ2-1 and V is TRBV7-9; D remains ambiguous. The CDR3 sequence is 12 residues long. From germline, CDR1 is SEHNR and CDR2 FQNEAQ (reference sequence). The V end was cut by 4 bases, the J end by 6 bases, with 7 bases between. Here the CDR3 reads CASSYQRNEQFF. CDR3 coding DNA: TGTGCCAGCAGCTACCAGCGCAATGAGCAGTTCTTC.

This clone came up many times. The rearrangement uses TRBV28 and TRBJ2-5, with TRBD2 identical over 9 bases. V dropped 9 bases and J dropped 5; count of bases not matched to a gene: 7. The CDR3 is 13 residues long. From germline, CDR1 is MDHEN and CDR2 SYDVKM. The CDR3 region has the DNA TGTGCCAGTATTAGCGGGAGTGGTGAGACCCAGTACTTC. It translates to CASISGSGETQYF.

By share, this clone counts as medium-sized. The rearrangement joins TRBV19 to TRBJ2-1; D uncertain. The V end lost 5 bases, the J end lost 4 bases, and 18 bases lay between the germline ends. CDR1 is LNHDA and CDR2 is SQIVND in the germline V gene (reference sequence). CDR3 length equals 16 residues. The CDR3 DNA is TGTGCCAGTAGTCCGCACGAGGCCGGTAGGTACAATGAGCAGTTCTTC. Protein sequence: CASSPHEAGRYNEQFF.

In this sample, this clone turned up a few times. This sequence joins TRBV6-1 and TRBJ1-1; D gene uncertain. The CDR3 contains 13 residues. The V end was cut by 2 bases, the J end by 1 base, with 5 bases between. Per germline, CDR1 MNHNS and CDR2 SASEGT. CDR3 coding DNA: TGTGCCAGCAGTGAATCCAGGAACACTGAAGCTTTCTTT. Amino acids: CASSESRNTEAFF.

The sample holds a few counts of this clone. The rearrangement links TRBV28 to TRBJ2-7; D is possibly TRBD1 or TRBD2 (5 bases each). The germline CDR1 and CDR2 sequences are MDHEN and SYDVKM. This CDR3 comprises 15 residues. Trimming took 2 bases from V and 2 from J, leaving 13 bases between them. CDR3 in amino acids: CASSLAGTLPYEQYF. The CDR3 nucleotides are TGTGCCAGCAGTTTAGCAGGGACCCTACCCTACGAGCAGTACTTC.

This clone has ten or more counts. This sequence joins TRBV11-3 and TRBJ1-2; D gene ambiguous. The CDR3 runs 13 residues. Trimming cost V 2 bases and J 8 bases, with 12 bases left between them. Germline V gives CDR1 SGHNT, CDR2 YENEEA. CDR3 loop: CASSLTASGGYTF. The CDR3 DNA sequence: TGTGCCAGCAGCTTAACTGCGTCGGGGGGCTACACCTTC. The full variable domain, rest sourced from reference TRBV11-3 and TRBJ1-2, is EAGVVQSPRYKIIEKKQPVAFWCNPISGHNTLYWYLQNLGQGPELLIRYENEEAVDDSQLPKDRFSAERLKGVDSTLKIQPAELGDSAVYLCASSLTASGGYTFGSGTRLTVV.

This clone was seen only a few times. This rearrangement joins TRBV24-1 to TRBJ2-5; D unclear. CDR1 and CDR2 (germline): KGHDR, SFDVKD. Trimming pared 6 bases from V and 4 bases from J, leaving 5 bases between. The CDR3 runs 11 residues. CDR3 sequence (DNA): TGTGCCACCAGTACTGGAGAGACCCAGTACTTC. It encodes CATSTGETQYF.

There are many counts of this clone. The V call is TRBV5-6, the J call TRBJ1-5, with no clear D. This CDR3 contains 15 residues. In germline, CDR1 is SGHDT, CDR2 YYEEEE. V lost 0 bases to trimming and J lost 0 bases, with 7 bases between them. CDR3 sequence reads: CASSLETYSNQPQHF. As DNA, the CDR3 is TGTGCCAGCAGCTTGGAGACTTATAGCAATCAGCCCCAGCATTTT.

This clone was observed many times. CDR3 DNA: TGTGCCAGCAGCTTAGTTGGCAGGGCAAGGGGCACTGAAGCTTTCTTT. As protein: CASSLVGRARGTEAFF. The J gene is TRBJ1-1, the V gene TRBV7-2; perhaps TRBD1 as D (5 bases). Trimming removed 1 base from V and 4 bases from J, with 16 bases in between. The CDR3 has 16 amino acids. CDR1 is SGHTA, CDR2 FQGNSA, per germline. Filled out from reference TRBV7-2 and TRBJ1-1, the complete variable domain reads GAGVSQSPSNKVTEKGKDVELRCDPISGHTALYWYRQSLGQGLEFLIYFQGNSAPDKSGLPSDRFSAERTGGSVSTLTIQRTQQEDSAVYLCASSLVGRARGTEAFFGQGTRLTVV.

This clone was recorded many times. The gene calls are TRBV6-1 and TRBJ2-5, with TRBD2 matching 12 bases. The CDR3 covers 15 residues. J gave up 2 bases and V 5 bases, and 3 bases lay outside the gene matches. From germline, CDR1 is MNHNS and CDR2 SASEGT. The CDR3 bases are TGTGCCAGCAGTAGGACTAGCGGGACTCAAGAGACCCAGTACTTC. Its translation: CASSRTSGTQETQYF.

In its sample, this clone was seen many times. The rearrangement joins TRBV6-5 to TRBJ2-1; D perhaps matches TRBD2 (7 bases). CDR3 size: 19 residues. Trimming cost V 5 bases and J 0 bases, with 23 bases left between them. CDR1 and CDR2 from the germline V gene are MNHEY and SVGAGI. CDR3 amino acids: CASSTRLARGQSSYNEQFF. The CDR3 coding sequence is TGTGCCAGCAGTACTAGACTAGCCCGTGGACAGAGCTCCTACAATGAGCAGTTCTTC.

This clone appeared many times. The chain employs TRBV6-1 and TRBJ2-5; possibly TRBD1 for D (6 bases). Germline V gives CDR1 MNHNS, CDR2 SASEGT. Trimming removed 1 base from V and 5 bases from J, with 14 bases in between. The CDR3 is made up of 15 amino acids. The CDR3, as DNA: TGTGCCAGCAGTGAAGTGACAGGCCACAGGGAGACCCAGTACTTC. The encoded protein is CASSEVTGHRETQYF.

This clone was observed at least ten times. The chain links TRBV18 to TRBJ2-7; 7 bases are a match to TRBD2. Germline V gene sequence: CDR1 KGHSH, CDR2 LQKENI. There are 15 residues in the CDR3. J was trimmed by 0 bases and V by 0 bases; bases with no gene match: 2. The CDR3 loop reads CASSPPGGSSYEQYF. CDR3 in DNA: TGTGCCAGCTCACCACCGGGCGGGAGCTCCTACGAGCAGTACTTC.

Only one count was recorded for this clone. The rearrangement joins TRBV3-1 to TRBJ1-5; 7 nucleotides align to TRBD1. The V segment lost 1 base and the J segment 9 bases; nucleotides outside the gene matches: 3. CDR1 and CDR2 from the germline V gene are LGHDT and YNNKEL (reference sequence). The CDR3 length is 13 residues. The CDR3 nucleotides are TGTGCCAGCAGCCAAGCGGGACAGAGGCCCCAGCATTTT. It yields the protein CASSQAGQRPQHF.

This clone was observed at least ten times. This rearrangement joins TRBV19 to TRBJ2-5, with TRBD1 identical over 9 bases. J lost 4 bases, V lost 7 bases, and 13 bases had no gene match. Germline CDR1 and CDR2: LNHDA and SQIVND (reference sequence). This CDR3 region has 16 residues. The CDR3 here is CASTGTHRGRIETQYF. The CDR3 coding sequence is TGTGCCAGTACCGGTACCCACAGGGGGCGGATAGAGACCCAGTACTTC.

In this sample, this clone turned up many times. V is TRBV7-2 and J is TRBJ2-3; 14 bases are a match to TRBD2. V trimming: 4 bases; J trimming: 10 bases; junction bases outside the gene matches: 7. CDR3 length equals 15 residues. CDR1 is SGHTA, CDR2 FQGNSA, per germline. The DNA of the CDR3 is TGTGCCAGCAGCTCGGGACTAGCGGGAGTAGTAGCGCAGTATTTT. Amino acid sequence: CASSSGLAGVVAQYF. The full variable domain, in which reference TRBV7-2 and TRBJ2-3 provide the parts outside the CDR3, is GAGVSQSPSNKVTEKGKDVELRCDPISGHTALYWYRQSLGQGLEFLIYFQGNSAPDKSGLPSDRFSAERTGGSVSTLTIQRTQQEDSAVYLCASSSGLAGVVAQYFGPGTRLTVL.

The sample holds many counts of this clone. The chain recombines TRBV18 with TRBJ1-3; D call uncertain. Germline loops: CDR1 KGHSH, CDR2 LQKENI. The ends were cut back, 3 bases at V and 1 base at J, with 7 bases in the middle. The CDR3 loop spans 14 amino acids. The CDR3 DNA follows: TGTGCCAGCTCACCGATTGATTCTGGAAACACCATATATTTT. The encoded protein is CASSPIDSGNTIYF.

This clone has at least ten counts. This chain joins TRBV6-1 and TRBJ1-2; 8 bases map to TRBD1. The CDR3 contains 14 residues. Germline V gene sequence: CDR1 MNHNS, CDR2 SASEGT. V dropped 5 bases and J dropped 1; count of bases not matched to a gene: 3. The CDR3 region is CASSQGARNYGYTF. The DNA of the CDR3 is TGTGCCAGCAGTCAGGGGGCGCGTAACTATGGCTACACCTTC.

This clone was picked up many times. This chain connects TRBV28 to TRBJ2-3; perhaps TRBD2 as D (6 bases). V lost 1 base and J lost 5, with 10 bases in between. The CDR3 is made up of 14 amino acids. Germline V lookup: CDR1 MDHEN, CDR2 SYDVKM. CDR3 sequence reads: CASSLYGRRDTQYF. CDR3 DNA sequence: TGTGCCAGCAGTTTATACGGGAGAAGAGATACGCAGTATTTT.

A remark on this clone: The conserved phenylalanine or tryptophan normally closing the CDR3 is absent here, so this likely arose from a read error. The rearrangement links TRBV7-3 to TRBJ1-2; perhaps TRBD1 as D (6 bases). CDR3 length: 13 amino acids. CDR1 is SGHTA and CDR2 is FQGTGA in the germline V gene. Trimming removed 5 bases from V and 3 bases from J, with 10 bases in between. The CDR3, as DNA: TGTGCCAGCAGCACCAGGGGCGACTATGGCTACACCATC. Translating it yields CASSTRGDYGYTI.

This clone was seen at least ten times. The chain couples TRBV6-1 to TRBJ2-3, with D perhaps matching TRBD1 (6 bases). V dropped 6 bases and J dropped 2 bases, with 12 bases sitting between them. CDR1 MNHNS and CDR2 SASEGT come from the germline V gene. This CDR3 region has 14 residues. CDR3 sequence (DNA): TGTGCCAGCAGGTGGGGGCTTATCACAGATACGCAGTATTTT. Amino acids: CASRWGLITDTQYF.

This clone occurred many times. V is TRBV7-2 and J is TRBJ2-1; the match to TRBD2 covers 8 bases. V shed 5 bases and J 4 bases; nucleotides not matched to a gene: 10. The CDR3 runs 16 residues. The germline CDR1 and CDR2 sequences are SGHTA and FQGNSA. Here the CDR3 reads CASSLRPREGYNEQFF. The CDR3 region has the DNA TGTGCCAGCAGCCTACGTCCTCGGGAGGGGTACAATGAGCAGTTCTTC.

This clone appeared many times. V and J are TRBV3-1 and TRBJ2-1; D may be TRBD2 (6 bases). Trimming stripped 5 bases from V and 8 bases from J, with 13 bases between. The germline gives CDR1 LGHDT, CDR2 YNNKEL (reference sequence). The CDR3 is 13 residues long. CDR3 DNA: TGTGCCAGCAGCTCCGCTGGGGAGGATGAGCAGTTCTTC. This codes for CASSSAGEDEQFF.

Many counts were recorded for this clone. This rearrangement joins TRBV30 to TRBJ1-1; TRBD1 is a possible D gene (5 bases). The CDR3 sequence is 11 residues long. Germline-derived CDR1 and CDR2 are GTSNPN and SVGIG (reference sequence). The V end lost 5 bases, the J end lost 1 base, and 5 bases lay between the germline ends. CDR3 in amino acids: CAWGGNTEAFF. Written as DNA, the CDR3 is TGTGCCTGGGGGGGGAACACTGAAGCTTTCTTT.